Following are 24 T cell receptor beta chains from one sample sequenced in a study of human T cells and chemical hapten exposure. TCRdb passed the RACE reads through MiXCR, listing each CDR3 protein once. This repertoire shows around 380,000 distinct CDR3 sequences, about 5% found once; its top ten account for about 8.2%. Time point indicated: pre-sensitization, week 0. The treatment is: therapeutic diphenylcyclopropenone sensitization with weekly scalp DPC. Sequences were derived from whole blood, sampled in connection with sensitization to the hapten diphenylcyclopropenone (DPC). These receptors all stem from a woman between 18 and 29 years old with alopecia areata. Some clones in this sample may be carry-over from other donors' samples.

There are a few counts of this clonotype. The chain has TRBV6-6 and TRBJ1-1; D is ambiguous. The CDR3 loop spans 12 amino acids. From germline, CDR1 is MNHNY and CDR2 SVGAGI (reference sequence). Trimming removed 2 bases from V and 6 bases from J, with 7 bases in between. CDR3 DNA: TGTGCCAGCAGTTACCGGCAGTCTGAAGCTTTCTTT. This translates into CASSYRQSEAFF.

This clonotype came up many times. This chain joins TRBV2 and TRBJ1-2, with D perhaps matching TRBD1 (6 bases). Trimming left V 8 bases short and J 4 bases short, with 11 bases between. This CDR3 is built from 12 residues. Germline V CDR1 and CDR2: SNHLY, FYNNEI. The CDR3 reads CASGGQGYGYTF. In nucleotides, the CDR3 is TGTGCCAGCGGGGGGCAAGGCTATGGCTACACCTTC.

The chain links TRBV9 to TRBJ2-6, with D perhaps being TRBD1 or TRBD2 (5 bases each). The CDR3 has 17 amino acids. CDR1 and CDR2 from the germline V gene are SGDLS and YYNGEE. V dropped 0 bases and J dropped 5 bases, with 15 bases sitting between them. CDR3 coding DNA: TGTGCCAGCAGCGTAGGGGTGAGGGACCCTCGGGCCAACGTCCTGACTTTC. This gives the protein CASSVGVRDPRANVLTF.

Ten or more counts support this clonotype. The V call is TRBV5-1, the J call TRBJ1-2, with 7 bases fitting TRBD1. CDR1 is SGHRS, CDR2 YFSETQ, per germline. The V segment lost 3 bases and the J segment 6 bases; nucleotides outside the gene matches: 8. There are 14 residues in the CDR3. The CDR3 DNA reads TGCGCCAGCAGCTACCGACAGGGAGGCGATGGCTACACCTTC. This translates into CASSYRQGGDGYTF.

V usage is TRBV24-1 and J usage is TRBJ2-2; possible D gene TRBD2, 5 bases. This CDR3 has 13 amino acids. Trimming left V 4 bases short and J 10 bases short, with 12 bases between. Germline CDR1 is KGHDR and CDR2 is SFDVKD. The chain's CDR3 is CATSDPPGKELFF. In DNA, the CDR3 is TGTGCCACCAGTGACCCCCCCGGGAAGGAGCTGTTTTTT.

This clonotype came up many times. The chain's CDR3 is CSALHTTSVHEQYF. The CDR3 DNA sequence: TGCAGTGCTCTTCACACTACTAGCGTTCACGAGCAGTACTTC. The chain carries TRBV20-1 and TRBJ2-7, with TRBD2 matching over 7 bases. Per germline, CDR1 DFQATT and CDR2 SNEGSKA (reference sequence). The CDR3 consists of 14 residues. V trimming: 5 bases; J trimming: 5 bases; junction bases outside the gene matches: 12.

This clonotype was counted ten times or more. The genes are TRBV28 and TRBJ1-1; 8 bases line up with TRBD1. The CDR3 extends over 14 amino acids. V dropped 1 base and J dropped 7; count of bases not matched to a gene: 5. Per germline, CDR1 MDHEN and CDR2 SYDVKM. The CDR3 nucleotides are TGTGCCAGCAGTTTATCAGGGGGCGCCGTTGAAGCTTTCTTT. Protein sequence: CASSLSGGAVEAFF.

This clonotype was seen repeatedly, ten times or more. The chain is built from TRBV7-9 and TRBJ1-1; 7 nucleotides line up with TRBD1. This CDR3 region has 12 residues. V lost 5 bases, J lost 6 bases, and 3 bases stayed unmatched. The germline CDR1 and CDR2 sequences are SEHNR and FQNEAQ (reference sequence). This chain's CDR3 is CASSRGTAEAFF. Here the CDR3 DNA reads TGTGCCAGCAGCCGCGGGACAGCTGAAGCTTTCTTT. Full variable domain (rest looked up from reference TRBV7-9 and TRBJ1-1): DTGVSQNPRHKITKRGQNVTFRCDPISEHNRLYWYRQTLGQGPEFLTYFQNEAQLEKSRLLSDRFSAERPKGSFSTLEIQRTEQGDSAMYLCASSRGTAEAFFGQGTRLTVV.

The sample holds many counts of this clonotype. The V call is TRBV12-3 or TRBV12-4, the J call TRBJ1-2, with D possibly TRBD1 on 6 matching bases. V shed 3 bases and J shed 5 bases, with 16 bases lying between them. The CDR3 contains 15 residues. The CDR3 region has the DNA TGTGCCAGCAGTTTTCAGACAGGAGATAAGTATGGCTACACCTTC. It is translated as CASSFQTGDKYGYTF.

At least ten counts were recorded for this clonotype. The CDR3 region has the DNA TGTGCCAGCAGTTACACCCGGAGCTACGAGCAGTACTTC. Translating it yields CASSYTRSYEQYF. The gene calls are TRBV6-5 and TRBJ2-7; D remains unclear. V was clipped by 2 bases and J by 3 bases, with 8 bases between them. CDR1 and CDR2 from the germline V gene are MNHEY and SVGAGI. The CDR3 extends over 13 amino acids.

This clonotype was seen many times. V is TRBV7-9 and J is TRBJ1-2, with TRBD1 as a possible D gene (5 bases). The V and J ends lost 0 bases and 8 bases respectively, with 10 bases between them. CDR1 and CDR2 from the germline V gene are SEHNR and FQNEAQ (reference sequence). This CDR3 is 13 amino acids long. The CDR3 protein is CASSLAGGEGYTF. CDR3 in DNA: TGTGCCAGCAGCTTAGCTGGGGGTGAAGGCTACACCTTC.

The rearrangement joins TRBV5-1 to TRBJ2-3; 7 positions match TRBD1. V lost 4 bases to trimming and J lost 4 bases; unmatched junction nucleotides: 9. This CDR3 region has 15 residues. In germline, CDR1 is SGHRS, CDR2 YFSETQ. CDR3 protein: CASSEAGGEADTQYF. The CDR3 coding sequence is TGCGCCAGCAGCGAAGCAGGGGGTGAGGCAGATACGCAGTATTTT.

V is TRBV27 and J is TRBJ2-3; 7 bases match TRBD1. CDR3 length equals 14 residues. The germline gives CDR1 MNHEY, CDR2 SMNVEV (reference sequence). The V gene end was trimmed by 6 bases and the J gene end by 2 bases; junction bases not matched to a gene: 5. As DNA, the CDR3 is TGTGCCAGCAGCCAAACAGGGGACACAGATACGCAGTATTTT. This sequence encodes CASSQTGDTDTQYF.

This clonotype appeared many times. The chain links TRBV6-2 or TRBV6-3 to TRBJ2-2, with D tentatively TRBD1 (6 bases). This CDR3 spans 13 amino acids. The germline CDR1 and CDR2 sequences are MNHEY and SVGEGT. This CDR3 is CANREKDTGELFF. Written as DNA, the CDR3 is TGTGCAAACAGGGAAAAGGACACCGGGGAGCTGTTTTTT.

This chain links TRBV2 with TRBJ2-7; unclear D gene. The V end lost 6 bases, the J end lost 0 bases, and 6 bases lay between the germline ends. The CDR3 consists of 12 residues. Germline V CDR1 and CDR2: SNHLY, FYNNEI. This CDR3 is CASRFSSYEQYF. The CDR3, as DNA: TGTGCCAGCAGATTTAGCTCCTACGAGCAGTACTTC.

This clonotype was counted at least ten times. This chain links TRBV3-1 with TRBJ2-3; D is unresolved. Germline V gives CDR1 LGHDT, CDR2 YNNKEL (reference sequence). V lost 0 bases and J 7 bases, leaving 20 bases between the germline ends. This CDR3 has 17 amino acids. DNA of the CDR3: TGTGCCAGCAGCCAAGATTTGGCAGGCTCTGCGTCTAATACGCAGTATTTT. Its translation is CASSQDLAGSASNTQYF.

V is TRBV9 and J is TRBJ1-2; D remains unclear. The germline gives CDR1 SGDLS, CDR2 YYNGEE. The V end was cut by 4 bases, the J end by 1 base, with 11 bases between. This CDR3 has 14 amino acids. CDR3 DNA sequence: TGTGCCAGCAGCCCTCTCCCCCTTAACTATGGCTACACCTTC. This translates into CASSPLPLNYGYTF.

This chain joins TRBV28 and TRBJ2-7; 9 nucleotides align to TRBD1. The CDR3 runs 13 residues. Germline V gene sequence: CDR1 MDHEN, CDR2 SYDVKM. Trimming at V came to 9 bases and at J to 3 bases, leaving 6 bases not matched to a gene. The CDR3 sequence is CASTGTGNYEQYF. CDR3 DNA: TGTGCCAGTACCGGGACAGGGAACTACGAGCAGTACTTC.

This clonotype turned up a few times. This sequence joins TRBV28 and TRBJ2-7, with 7 bases that match TRBD2. The CDR3 spans 17 residues. CDR1 is MDHEN, CDR2 SYDVKM, per germline. Germline trimming cut 2 bases from V and 0 bases from J; bases unmatched to any gene: 10. The CDR3 DNA sequence: TGTGCCAGCAGTTTAGGGGTCCGGGCTAGCGGCTCCTACGAGCAGTACTTC. This codes for CASSLGVRASGSYEQYF.

This clonotype was picked up a small number of times. This rearrangement joins TRBV6-2 or TRBV6-3 to TRBJ1-1; D unclear. V shed 7 bases and J shed 5 bases, with 11 bases lying between them. Germline CDR1 reads MNHEY; CDR2 reads SVGEGT. The CDR3 is 12 residues long. The DNA of the CDR3 is TGTGCCAGCAAAACAGTAGGAACTGAAGCTTTCTTT. This translates into CASKTVGTEAFF.

This clonotype came up a few times. The V gene is TRBV12-3 or TRBV12-4, the J gene TRBJ1-3; no definite D call. V was clipped by 6 bases and J by 8 bases, with 20 bases between them. The length of the CDR3 is 15 residues. The CDR3 protein is CASRDGGETWDTIYF. Written as DNA, the CDR3 is TGTGCCAGCAGGGACGGAGGCGAGACGTGGGACACCATATATTTT.

The chain joins TRBV2 to TRBJ1-2, with 8 bases aligning to TRBD1. Germline CDR1 SNHLY, CDR2 FYNNEI. The CDR3 length is 13 residues. V shed 7 bases and J 7 bases; nucleotides not matched to a gene: 8. CDR3 sequence: CASMNGQGSGYTF. As DNA, the CDR3 is TGTGCCAGCATGAATGGACAGGGCTCTGGCTACACCTTC.

The J gene is TRBJ2-7, the V gene TRBV27; D is possibly TRBD1 (6 bases). The CDR3 spans 13 residues. Trimming removed 3 bases from V and 3 bases from J, with 9 bases in between. Germline V gene data show CDR1 as MNHEY and CDR2 as SMNVEV (reference sequence). CDR3 nucleotides: TGTGCCAGCAGTTTCGGACAGTACTACGAGCAGTACTTC. Its translation is CASSFGQYYEQYF.

This rearrangement joins TRBV6-2 or TRBV6-3 to TRBJ1-2; D is unresolved. The CDR3 has 12 residues. V lost 7 bases and J lost 4, with 10 bases in between. CDR1 and CDR2 from the germline V gene are MNHEY and SVGEGT. The CDR3 spells CASTNQIYGYTF. CDR3 coding DNA: TGTGCCAGCACCAACCAGATCTATGGCTACACCTTC.